This is a list of T cell receptor beta chains from one sample in a study of T cell repertoires in cytomegalovirus infection. TCRdb ran MiXCR on the reads and lists one entry per CDR3 protein. The sample lists approximately 120,000 distinct CDR3 sequences; 29% were seen once. Antigens for these TCRs are unknown. Specimen: CD8+ T cells from cultured PBMCs, collected from culture after CMV antigen stimulation. These receptors all stem from a human donor in good health (CMV status not recorded). Some clones in this sample may be carry-over from other donors' samples. Both conserved end residues are part of each CDR3. D genes are given only for firm matches. Clone size is shown for a subset of rows, as once, few, many or a class of expanded clone.

TRBJ2-7 NA TRBV12-3/TRBV12-4 NA CASSLSSQSYEQYF TGTGCCAGCAGTTTGTCTTCCCAGTCCTACGAGCAGTACTTC
TRBJ2-5 many TRBV19 TRBD2 CASSRGAGYQETQYF TGTGCCAGTAGCCGGGGAGCGGGGTACCAAGAGACCCAGTACTTC
TRBJ2-3 NA TRBV19 NA CASSILGGTDTQYF TGTGCCAGTAGTATTCTGGGGGGCACAGATACGCAGTATTTT
TRBJ2-1 NA TRBV2 TRBD2 CASRGGTSNEQFF TGTGCCAGCAGGGGTGGGACTAGCAATGAGCAGTTCTTC
TRBJ2-5 few TRBV20-1 TRBD2 CSARPSGGGETQYF TGCAGTGCTAGGCCCTCCGGCGGGGGGGAGACCCAGTACTTC
TRBJ1-5 NA TRBV19 TRBD1 CASSPDRGFSNEPQHF TGTGCCAGTAGTCCGGACAGGGGGTTTAGCAATGAGCCCCAGCATTTT
TRBJ1-5 many TRBV12-3/TRBV12-4 TRBD1 CASKTGTVNNQPQHF TGTGCCAGCAAGACAGGGACGGTCAACAATCAGCCCCAGCATTTT
TRBJ2-1 many TRBV28 TRBD2 CASSTQLAVSSYNEQFF TGTGCCAGCAGCACCCAGCTAGCGGTGAGCTCCTACAATGAGCAGTTCTTC
TRBJ1-6 few TRBV4-1 NA CASSQDRAGNSPLHF TGCGCCAGCAGCCAAGATAGAGCGGGTAATTCACCCCTCCACTTT
TRBJ1-1 NA TRBV5-6 TRBD1 CASSYGPGQEAFF TGTGCCAGCAGCTACGGACCGGGACAGGAGGCTTTCTTT
TRBJ1-5 once TRBV27 NA CASSYLGDSNQPQHF TGTGCCAGCAGTTACCTGGGGGATAGCAATCAGCCCCAGCATTTT
TRBJ1-5 many TRBV6-1 NA CASSEEEGSNQPQHF TGTGCCAGCAGTGAAGAGGAGGGGAGCAATCAGCCCCAGCATTTT
TRBJ2-1 NA TRBV12-3/TRBV12-4 TRBD2 CASSLIAGDANNEQFF TGTGCCAGCAGTTTGATTGCGGGGGACGCGAACAATGAGCAGTTCTTC
TRBJ1-1 NA TRBV7-9 TRBD1 CASSGQGQPNTEAFF TGTGCCAGCAGCGGCCAGGGACAGCCGAACACTGAAGCTTTCTTT
TRBJ2-7 NA TRBV5-6 NA CASSLVGYGDYEQYF TGTGCCAGCAGCTTGGTAGGCTACGGAGACTACGAGCAGTACTTC
TRBJ1-6 NA TRBV7-9 NA CASSSTAAPLHF TGTGCCAGCAGCTCAACGGCGGCACCCCTCCACTTT
TRBJ2-5 few TRBV6-1 NA CASSRFITGETQYF TGTGCCAGCAGCCGATTTATAACGGGGGAGACCCAGTACTTC
TRBJ2-7 NA TRBV6-5 TRBD2 CASSFTGTSGDEQYF TGTGCCAGCAGTTTCACCGGGACTAGCGGGGACGAGCAGTACTTC
TRBJ1-4 few TRBV29-1 TRBD1 CSVLPGQGEEKLFF TGCAGCGTTCTCCCGGGACAGGGTGAAGAAAAACTGTTTTTT
TRBJ1-1 NA TRBV28 NA CASSSHRDLNTEAFF TGTGCCAGCAGTTCGCACAGGGATTTAAACACTGAAGCTTTCTTT
TRBJ2-1 NA TRBV6-5 TRBD1 CASSLGQAIYNEQFF TGTGCCAGCAGTTTGGGACAGGCAATATACAATGAGCAGTTCTTC
TRBJ1-1 medium-sized TRBV29-1 NA CSVAQGPDTEAFF TGCAGCGTGGCACAGGGACCCGACACTGAAGCTTTCTTT
TRBJ1-2 NA TRBV12-3/TRBV12-4 NA CASQAAHGYTF TGTGCCAGTCAGGCGGCCCATGGCTACACCTTC
TRBJ1-1 NA TRBV19 NA CASSHSNTEAFF TGTGCCAGTTCTCACTCGAACACTGAAGCTTTCTTT
TRBJ2-7 NA TRBV19 TRBD2 CASSIRLAGGNEQYF TGTGCCAGTAGTATAAGACTAGCGGGGGGAAACGAGCAGTACTTC
TRBJ1-2 few TRBV6-1 TRBD1 CASSELLTGRYGYTF TGTGCCAGCAGTGAACTCCTGACAGGGCGTTATGGCTACACCTTC
TRBJ2-5 NA TRBV19 TRBD1 CASSSGTGGVETQYF TGTGCCAGTAGTAGCGGGACAGGGGGAGTGGAGACCCAGTACTTC
TRBJ2-2 NA TRBV5-1 NA CASSFTGGELFF TGCGCCAGCAGCTTTACCGGGGGGGAGCTGTTTTTT
TRBJ2-1 many TRBV7-8 NA CASSLLGLEQYNEQFF TGTGCCAGCAGCTTATTAGGGCTTGAACAATACAATGAGCAGTTCTTC
TRBJ2-5 few TRBV7-3 TRBD1 CASSETGKETQYF TGTGCCAGCAGCGAGACAGGGAAAGAGACCCAGTACTTC
TRBJ1-4 many TRBV6-5 NA CASSFLQSTNEKLFF TGTGCCAGCAGCTTCCTACAGTCAACTAATGAAAAACTGTTTTTT
TRBJ2-1 NA TRBV18 NA CASSPPALPSGQFF TGTGCCAGCTCACCACCGGCGCTCCCGTCTGGGCAGTTCTTC
TRBJ1-4 many TRBV7-2 TRBD1 CASSLGQGVNEKLFF TGTGCCAGCAGCTTAGGACAGGGAGTTAATGAAAAACTGTTTTTT
TRBJ1-1 few TRBV7-6 NA CASSLLGGLNTEAFF TGTGCCAGCAGCTTACTGGGAGGATTGAACACTGAAGCTTTCTTT
TRBJ2-7 few TRBV19 TRBD1 CASSFAGGLYEQYF TGTGCCAGTAGTTTTGCAGGGGGTCTCTACGAGCAGTACTTC
TRBJ2-7 many TRBV12-3/TRBV12-4 NA CASSPGTSYYEQYF TGTGCCAGCAGCCCCGGGACATCTTACTACGAGCAGTACTTC
TRBJ2-1 NA TRBV19 TRBD1 CATGGIDEQFF TGTGCCACAGGGGGCATCGATGAGCAGTTCTTC
TRBJ1-1 many TRBV7-6 TRBD1 CASSPAGGMNTEAFF TGTGCCAGCAGCCCTGCAGGGGGAATGAACACTGAAGCTTTCTTT
TRBJ1-1 few TRBV29-1 NA CSVPSPSNTEAFF TGCAGCGTCCCCTCCCCCTCGAACACTGAAGCTTTCTTT
TRBJ2-2 few TRBV15 TRBD1 CATSNRTGWELFF TGTGCCACCAGCAACCGGACAGGGTGGGAGCTGTTTTTT
TRBJ1-6 few TRBV6-5 TRBD1 CASSWDRGNSPLHF TGTGCCAGCAGTTGGGACAGGGGTAATTCACCCCTCCACTTT
TRBJ2-1 few TRBV2 TRBD1 CARGDRVGNEQFF TGTGCCAGGGGGGACAGGGTGGGGAATGAGCAGTTCTTC
TRBJ2-3 NA TRBV2 TRBD1 CASSDRDRADTQYF TGTGCCAGCAGTGACCGAGACAGGGCGGATACGCAGTATTTT
TRBJ2-2 NA TRBV27 NA CASSYAPGELFF TGTGCCAGCAGTTACGCCCCCGGGGAGCTGTTTTTT